One sample yielded the 21 T cell receptor beta chains listed below, sequenced in a study of identical twins. MiXCR, applied by TCRdb to the 5' RACE reads, yields one record per CDR3 protein. The top ten clones hold approximately 0.25% of a sample with about 1.7 million distinct CDR3 sequences, roughly 35% of them seen once. The sequencing input was cord blood. The receptors shown here come from a newborn girl in good health.

J is TRBJ2-7 and V is TRBV12-3 or TRBV12-4, with 10 bases lining up with TRBD1. The J call may be mistaken, given a closer DNA end match to TRBJ2-4. The CDR3 totals 15 residues. Written as DNA, the CDR3 is TGTGCCAGTATCCCTTGGGGGACAGGGGAAAACATTCAGTACTTC. Its translation: CASIPWGTGENIQYF.

This clonotype was picked up a small number of times. The V and J genes are TRBV28 and TRBJ2-5; TRBD1 might be the D (5 bases). The CDR3 consists of 14 residues. Germline CDR1 MDHEN, CDR2 SYDVKM. Trimming cost V 3 bases and J 7 bases, with 15 bases left between them. The CDR3 region has the DNA TGTGCCAGCAGTTTCGGCAGGGCTGTGGGGACCCAGTACTTC. The encoded protein is CASSFGRAVGTQYF.

This clonotype was observed a few times. The rearrangement links TRBV12-3 or TRBV12-4 to TRBJ1-5; D is ambiguous. This CDR3 has 12 residues. Trimming pared 2 bases from V and 6 bases from J, leaving 5 bases between. The CDR3 region has the DNA TGTGCCAGCAGTTTACCGGCTCAGCCCCAGCATTTT. This encodes CASSLPAQPQHF.

This clonotype was counted many times. This rearrangement joins TRBV29-1 to TRBJ2-7; 7 positions agree with TRBD2. This CDR3 comprises 12 residues. Germline V gives CDR1 SQVTM, CDR2 ANQGSEA. The ends lost 3 bases at V and 5 bases at J; junction bases unmatched: 4. The CDR3 spells CSVEASGHEQYF. The CDR3, as DNA: TGCAGCGTTGAGGCTAGCGGTCACGAGCAGTACTTC.

The table lists this clonotype with a few counts. The J gene is TRBJ2-7, the V gene TRBV5-1; D gene ambiguous. V shed 1 base and J shed 7 bases, with 12 bases lying between them. The CDR3 loop spans 13 amino acids. Germline CDR1 is SGHRS and CDR2 is YFSETQ. The chain's CDR3 is CASSLHIANEQYF. The CDR3, as DNA: TGCGCCAGCAGCTTGCATATAGCCAATGAGCAGTACTTC.

This clonotype was seen repeatedly, ten times or more. This chain links TRBV24-1 with TRBJ2-5; D perhaps matches TRBD1 (6 bases). CDR1 is KGHDR, CDR2 SFDVKD, per germline. The CDR3 runs 14 residues. V was shortened by 2 bases and J by 0 bases, with 6 bases between the two germline ends. The CDR3 region is CATSDWDNQETQYF. Written as DNA, the CDR3 is TGTGCCACCAGTGATTGGGACAACCAAGAGACCCAGTACTTC.

The genes are TRBV10-3 and TRBJ2-1; the D is unclear. V dropped 5 bases and J dropped 9 bases, with 17 bases sitting between them. This CDR3 has 14 residues. The V gene's germline CDR1 is ENHRY and CDR2 SYGVKD. The CDR3 is CAISMDAGISEQFF. The CDR3 coding sequence is TGTGCCATCAGTATGGACGCCGGAATCAGTGAGCAGTTCTTC.

The chain employs TRBV7-9 and TRBJ1-1, with 8 bases aligning to TRBD1. V shed 0 bases, J shed 6 bases, and the junction held 6 bases outside the gene matches. CDR3 length: 15 residues. The germline V gene has CDR1 SEHNR and CDR2 FQNEAQ (reference sequence). In DNA, the CDR3 is TGTGCCAGCAGCTTAGCGATGGCAGGGGGCTCTGAAGCTTTCTTT. Translating gives CASSLAMAGGSEAFF.

The rearrangement links TRBV21-1 to TRBJ2-3; the D call in the table, TRBD2, was not verified against the DNA. TRBV21-1 is a listed pseudogene. The CDR3 runs 15 residues. The CDR3 protein is CASGDPGLSTDTQYF. The CDR3 nucleotides read TGTGCCAGCGGCGATCCGGGACTGTCAACAGATACGCAGTATTTT.

The chain recombines TRBV19 with TRBJ1-1; D possibly corresponds to TRBD1 (5 bases). Germline CDR1 is LNHDA and CDR2 is SQIVND (reference sequence). V lost 4 bases to trimming and J lost 0 bases, with 15 bases between them. The CDR3 spans 16 residues. CDR3 sequence: CASSRWDLRMNTEAFF. As DNA, the CDR3 is TGTGCCAGTAGTAGATGGGACCTACGCATGAACACTGAAGCTTTCTTT.

The genes are TRBV10-3 and TRBJ1-1, with 8 bases matching TRBD1. From germline, CDR1 is ENHRY and CDR2 SYGVKD. V gave up 6 bases and J gave up 6 bases; unmatched junction bases: 9. The CDR3 contains 14 residues. This CDR3 is CAIRPTGVLSEAFF. DNA of the CDR3: TGTGCCATCAGACCGACAGGGGTATTATCTGAAGCTTTCTTT.

The gene calls are TRBV20-1 and TRBJ2-7; perhaps TRBD2 as D (6 bases). This CDR3 comprises 12 residues. The V end was cut by 3 bases, the J end by 6 bases, with 12 bases between. Germline CDR1 DFQATT, CDR2 SNEGSKA (reference sequence). DNA of the CDR3: TGCAGTGCTAGCAGAGGAGGGAGCGAGCAGTACTTC. This codes for CSASRGGSEQYF.

V is TRBV4-1 and J is TRBJ2-3; 8 bases are a match to TRBD2. This CDR3 is 16 amino acids long. The junction had 8 bases not matched to a gene; V was cut back by 4 bases and J by 2 bases. CDR1 and CDR2 from the germline V gene are MGHRA and YSYEKL. CDR3 protein: CASSPIGRANTDTQYF. The CDR3 region has the DNA TGCGCCAGCAGCCCCATCGGGAGGGCCAACACAGATACGCAGTATTTT.

The rearrangement links TRBV20-1 to TRBJ2-1; 12 positions agree with TRBD2. V gave up 4 bases and J gave up 4 bases; unmatched junction bases: 14. The CDR3 sequence is 18 residues long. Germline V lookup: CDR1 DFQATT, CDR2 SNEGSKA (reference sequence). The chain's CDR3 is CSATVGLAGGPGYNEQFF. The CDR3 nucleotides read TGCAGTGCTACCGTTGGTCTAGCGGGGGGGCCGGGGTACAATGAGCAGTTCTTC.

Remarks on this clonotype: Relative to the germline gene, one junction end is altered; a read error may explain this. The gene calls are TRBV6-5 and TRBJ2-3; 10 nucleotides agree with TRBD2. Germline assignment: CDR1 MNHEY and CDR2 SVGAGI. The CDR3 length is 15 residues. The CDR3 loop is CAGSGLAGATDTQYF. DNA for the CDR3: TGTGCCGGCAGTGGGCTAGCGGGAGCCACAGATACGCAGTATTTT.

This clonotype was counted between two and nine times. The chain employs TRBV20-1 and TRBJ2-3; D perhaps matches TRBD2 (6 bases). V lost 5 bases and J 2 bases, leaving 8 bases between the germline ends. CDR1 is DFQATT and CDR2 is SNEGSKA in the germline V gene (reference sequence). The CDR3 is 12 residues long. DNA for the CDR3: TGCAGTGCTCAGCGGGCCACAGATACGCAGTATTTT. The encoded protein is CSAQRATDTQYF.

This clonotype has a handful of counts. The chain joins TRBV18 to TRBJ2-7; 8 bases match TRBD1. The V segment lost 3 bases and the J segment 2 bases; nucleotides outside the gene matches: 6. CDR3 length: 15 residues. In germline, CDR1 is KGHSH, CDR2 LQKENI. CDR3 in DNA: TGTGCCAGCTCACCGGGGACAGGTACCACCTACGAGCAGTACTTC. Its translation is CASSPGTGTTYEQYF. Full variable domain (missing parts from reference TRBV18 and TRBJ2-7): NAGVMQNPRHLVRRRGQEARLRCSPMKGHSHVYWYRQLPEEGLKFMVYLQKENIIDESGMPKERFSAEFPKEGPSILRIQQVVRGDSAAYFCASSPGTGTTYEQYFGPGTRLTVT.

This clonotype was counted once. Relative to the germline gene, one junction end is altered; a read error may explain this. This chain uses TRBV10-1 with TRBJ1-6; D gene unclear. There are 15 residues in the CDR3. From germline, CDR1 is WNHNN and CDR2 SYGVQD (reference sequence). CDR3 nucleotides: TGCGCCAGCACTGCAGGAGGCTCGTATAATTCACCCCCCCCCTTT. Encoded protein: CASTAGGSYNSPPPF.

The V call is TRBV3-1, the J call TRBJ1-1, with 8 nucleotides matching TRBD1. The V and J ends lost 6 bases and 4 bases, in that order; junction bases with no gene match: 4. Germline CDR1 is LGHDT and CDR2 is YNNKEL (reference sequence). This CDR3 has 13 amino acids. The CDR3, as DNA: TGTGCCAGCAGGACCGGACAGGGCACTGAAGCTTTCTTT. Its protein is CASRTGQGTEAFF.

The table lists this clonotype with a few counts. The V call is TRBV2, the J call TRBJ1-2; D is ambiguous. Trimming took 7 bases from V and 2 from J, leaving 14 bases between them. The germline V gene encodes CDR1 SNHLY and CDR2 FYNNEI. CDR3 length equals 14 residues. The CDR3 here is CASTEMTGNYGYTF. The CDR3 DNA reads as TGTGCCAGCACCGAAATGACGGGAAACTATGGCTACACCTTC.

The rearrangement uses TRBV10-3 and TRBJ2-1; D gene uncertain. The V end lost 6 bases, the J end lost 10 bases, and 16 bases lay between the germline ends. CDR3 length: 13 residues. The V gene's germline CDR1 is ENHRY and CDR2 SYGVKD. CDR3 protein: CAISLTGPYEQFF. The DNA of the CDR3 is TGTGCCATCAGCTTGACTGGACCCTACGAGCAGTTCTTC.